This T cell receptor beta chain was profiled in a study of Ad26.COV2.S vaccination and SARS-CoV-2 variants. At the level of the study: Once, or twice with 56 days between doses, Ad26.COV2.S was given intramuscularly.

Treatment denoted: about 20 received Ad26.COV2.S at low or high dose, single or two shots; about 5 received placebo; per-sample allocation not given. The study sampled participants on day 63 after the first vaccine or placebo injection. Study conclusions and caveats: People who got the vaccine had more spike-specific TCR breadth than people who got placebo.

To note about this clone: What it binds is unknown.

The table came from immunoSEQ multiplex PCR; TCRdb's copy has only in-frame clones and leaves some out. The profile shows over 450,000 clones, roughly nine tenths of them singletons. The source material was peripheral blood, sampled in a trial of Ad26.COV2.S vaccine versus placebo. This TCR came from a person between 18 and 60 years old who received the Ad26.COV2.S COVID-19 vaccine or a placebo.

The CDR3 loop reads CASSQGLAGGYTDTQYF. The CDR3 coding sequence is TGTGCCAGCAGCCAGGGACTAGCGGGAGGGTACACAGATACGCAGTATTTT. The V gene is TRBV2, the J gene TRBJ2-3; TRBD2 agrees at 16 bases. The germline V gene encodes CDR1 SNHLY and CDR2 FYNNEI. V dropped 6 bases and J dropped 2; count of bases not matched to a gene: 5. The CDR3 extends over 17 amino acids.